This entry lists 17 T cell receptor beta chains sequenced from one sample in a study of CD8+CD57+ T cells in acquired aplastic anemia. TCR beta VDJ and CDR3 were profiled, and genomic DNA was the template. MiXCR was run by TCRdb on the reads, yielding one entry per CDR3 protein. The sample lists just over 200,000 distinct CDR3 sequences, over 55% seen once, with roughly 61% in the top ten. Previously, flow cytometry had revealed CD8+CD57+ cell expansion in the patients chosen for sequencing. Sequences were obtained from sorted CD4+, CD8+, or CD8+CD57+ T cells (not recorded which) from PBMCs. Receptor source: a human donor with aplastic anemia.

The V gene is TRBV20-1, the J gene TRBJ2-3, with D possibly being TRBD2 (6 bases). The CDR3 runs to 15 residues. Trimming cost V 6 bases and J 0 bases, with 16 bases left between them. CDR1 is DFQATT and CDR2 is SNEGSKA in the germline V gene (reference sequence). The CDR3 DNA reads TGCAGTGCGGTCGCCGCGGGATGGAGCACAGATACGCAGTATTTT. Encoded protein: CSAVAAGWSTDTQYF.

This clonotype was observed once. The J gene is TRBJ2-7, the V gene TRBV5-1; D remains ambiguous. CDR1 and CDR2 (germline): SGHRS, YFSETQ. This CDR3 contains 12 residues. V dropped 1 base and J dropped 4 bases, with 6 bases sitting between them. CDR3 loop: CASSLHTYEQYF. For the CDR3, the DNA is TGCGCCAGCAGCTTGCACACATACGAGCAGTACTTC.

This clonotype was seen a handful of times. V usage is TRBV15 and J usage is TRBJ1-1, with TRBD1 as a possible D gene (6 bases). Trimming removed 3 bases at V and 2 bases at J, with 13 bases between. The CDR3 contains 15 residues. The V gene's germline CDR1 is LNHNV and CDR2 YYDKDF (reference sequence). CDR3 protein: CATSSGSGANTEAFF. CDR3 in DNA: TGTGCCACCAGCAGCGGCTCAGGGGCAAACACTGAAGCTTTCTTT. The entire variable domain, with the rest obtained from reference TRBV15 and TRBJ1-1, is as follows: DAMVIQNPRYQVTQFGKPVTLSCSQTLNHNVMYWYQQKSSQAPKLLFHYYDKDFNNEADTPDNFQSRRPNTSFCFLDIRSPGLGDTAMYLCATSSGSGANTEAFFGQGTRLTVV.

This clonotype turned up a few times. The chain couples TRBV20-1 to TRBJ2-3; no clear D gene. V lost 6 bases and J 2 bases, leaving 6 bases between the germline ends. This CDR3 region has 11 residues. Germline V gene sequence: CDR1 DFQATT, CDR2 SNEGSKA (reference sequence). The CDR3 DNA sequence: TGCAGTGCCGCGGACACAGATACGCAGTATTTT. Translating gives CSAADTDTQYF.

This chain connects TRBV5-1 to TRBJ1-2; TRBD1 is a possible D gene (6 bases). V gave up 4 bases and J gave up 8 bases, with 21 bases separating them. Germline CDR1 SGHRS, CDR2 YFSETQ. There are 15 residues in the CDR3. The CDR3 DNA follows: TGCGCCAGCAGCACCCCGACAGGCGTGAATGGCGGCTACACCTTC. Translation: CASSTPTGVNGGYTF.

The CDR3 here is CASSLGESGYEQYF. The CDR3 coding sequence is TGCGCCAGCAGCTTAGGGGAGTCGGGCTACGAGCAGTACTTC. The V gene is TRBV5-1, the J gene TRBJ2-7, with D tentatively TRBD1 or TRBD2 (5 bases each). CDR3 length: 14 residues. CDR1 is SGHRS and CDR2 is YFSETQ in the germline V gene. Trimming removed 2 bases at V and 3 bases at J, with 12 bases between. The whole variable domain, remainder taken from reference TRBV5-1 and TRBJ2-7, is KAGVTQTPRYLIKTRGQQVTLSCSPISGHRSVSWYQQTPGQGLQFLFEYFSETQRNKGNFPGRFSGRQFSNSRSEMNVSTLELGDSALYLCASSLGESGYEQYFGPGTRLTVT.

The V and J genes are TRBV6-1 and TRBJ1-6; tentative D call: TRBD1 (6 bases). V was trimmed by 7 bases and J by 5 bases, leaving 15 bases between them. Germline assignment: CDR1 MNHNS and CDR2 SASEGT. This CDR3 is 15 amino acids long. The CDR3 here is CASIGGAVDNSPLHF. The CDR3 DNA reads as TGTGCCAGCATTGGGGGGGCAGTGGATAATTCACCCCTCCACTTT.

This chain uses TRBV10-3 with TRBJ1-6; TRBD1 agrees at 7 bases. V dropped 6 bases and J dropped 6; count of bases not matched to a gene: 5. Germline loops: CDR1 ENHRY, CDR2 SYGVKD. This CDR3 contains 14 residues. The CDR3 DNA reads as TGTGCCATCAGACCTAGGGACAGTAATTCACCCCTCCACTTT. Translated, it gives CAIRPRDSNSPLHF.

Turning to this clonotype: At one of its ends the junction is not consistent with the germline gene, which may arise from a read error. The rearrangement uses TRBV7-7 and TRBJ1-6, with D possibly TRBD1 on 5 matching bases. The CDR3 contains 16 residues. The germline V gene encodes CDR1 SSHAT and CDR2 FNYEAQ (reference sequence). In DNA form, the CDR3 reads TGTGCTAGCAGCTTCGGGATGGGGCCTCGGGGTTCACCCCTCCACTTT. Its translation: CASSFGMGPRGSPLHF.

This clonotype was seen a few times. This chain uses TRBV29-1 with TRBJ2-7, with D tentatively TRBD1 (5 bases). Trimming shortened V by 6 bases and J by 3 bases, and 12 bases separated the two germline ends. The CDR3 totals 12 residues. Per germline, CDR1 SQVTM and CDR2 ANQGSEA. CDR3 DNA sequence: TGCAGCGTCCTTACAGGCTTCTACGAGCAGTACTTC. Protein: CSVLTGFYEQYF.

The chain employs TRBV9 and TRBJ2-1, with D unresolved. This CDR3 region has 13 residues. Germline V gene sequence: CDR1 SGDLS, CDR2 YYNGEE. Trimming left V 3 bases short and J 9 bases short, with 13 bases between. CDR3 nucleotides: TGTGCCAGCAGCGATAGAAGAAACAGTGAGCAGTTCTTC. Amino acids: CASSDRRNSEQFF. The full variable domain, rest sourced from reference TRBV9 and TRBJ2-1, is DSGVTQTPKHLITATGQRVTLRCSPRSGDLSVYWYQQSLDQGLQFLIQYYNGEERAKGNILERFSAQQFPDLHSELNLSSLELGDSALYFCASSDRRNSEQFFGPGTRLTVL.

The chain carries TRBV20-1 and TRBJ1-2; maybe TRBD1 (6 bases). Trimming shortened V by 0 bases and J by 4 bases, and 18 bases separated the two germline ends. Germline CDR1 reads DFQATT; CDR2 reads SNEGSKA (reference sequence). There are 16 residues in the CDR3. CDR3 sequence reads: CSARDPPADSLYGYTF. The CDR3 region has the DNA TGCAGTGCTAGAGATCCGCCTGCGGACAGCCTCTATGGCTACACCTTC.

A single count supports this clonotype. V usage is TRBV5-6 and J usage is TRBJ2-1, with D unclear. Germline V gene sequence: CDR1 SGHDT, CDR2 YYEEEE. The V end was cut by 2 bases, the J end by 5 bases, with 5 bases between. The CDR3 spans 12 residues. The CDR3 loop is CASSFLDNEQFF. CDR3 DNA: TGTGCCAGCAGCTTCTTAGACAATGAGCAGTTCTTC.

The chain has TRBV6-5 and TRBJ2-2; D is perhaps TRBD1 (6 bases). Germline values: CDR1 MNHEY, CDR2 SVGAGI. Trimming cost V 7 bases and J 6 bases, with 21 bases left between them. The CDR3 runs 16 residues. The CDR3 is CASTRTVLRPAGELFF. The CDR3 nucleotides are TGTGCCAGCACCCGGACAGTCCTCCGCCCCGCCGGGGAGCTGTTTTTT.

This clonotype was observed at least ten times. The chain recombines TRBV24-1 with TRBJ2-2; D is possibly TRBD2 (5 bases). The length of the CDR3 is 22 residues. Germline lookup yields CDR1 KGHDR and CDR2 SFDVKD. Between the trimmed V and J ends, which lost 1 base and 4 bases, there was a span of 30 bases. DNA of the CDR3: TGTGCCACCAGTGATTTTGGCGACCCTTGGGCAATCAGAGGAGGTGGCACCGGGGAGCTGTTTTTT. Its translation is CATSDFGDPWAIRGGGTGELFF.

With respect to this clonotype: Compared with germline, one end of the junction differs, possibly owing to a read error. The gene calls are TRBV15 and TRBJ1-1, with 7 bases matching TRBD1. CDR1 is LNHNV and CDR2 is YYDKDF in the germline V gene (reference sequence). This CDR3 has 15 residues. The CDR3 DNA reads TGTGCCACCGGCAGTCTAACAGGGGTGAACACTGAAGCTTTCTTT. Its translation is CATGSLTGVNTEAFF.

V is TRBV7-9 and J is TRBJ1-2; TRBD1 aligns across 7 bases. The CDR3 totals 14 residues. V lost 5 bases to trimming and J lost 4 bases; unmatched junction nucleotides: 7. Germline V lookup: CDR1 SEHNR, CDR2 FQNEAQ (reference sequence). The chain's CDR3 is CASSKGTASYGYTF. As DNA, the CDR3 is TGTGCCAGCAGCAAAGGGACAGCTTCCTATGGCTACACCTTC.